What follows is one TCR beta chain and its context. Its target is unknown. This sample also contains other DNA sequences that code for the same CDR3. A multiplex PCR was run with 60 Vbeta primers and 13 Jbeta primers. The assay was immunoSEQ multiplex PCR, and TCRdb's table has in-frame clones only and misses some. The sample has 95,000 to 150,000 clones; 77% are singletons. The data are from a study of cytomegalovirus exposure and HLA in healthy donors. Regarding the study as a whole: Exclusion as indistinguishable affected some V segments, including TRBV6-2 and TRBV6-3. Accounts indicate the classifier identified cytomegalovirus status with strong specificity and sensitivity.

The V gene's germline CDR1 is LNHDA and CDR2 SQIVND (reference sequence). With V trimmed by 5 bases and J by 5 bases, 4 bases remained unmatched. The CDR3 spans 13 residues. This clonotype was obtained from a young man in good health and CMV-seropositive. The specimen sequenced was PBMCs. J is TRBJ1-2 and V is TRBV19; the match to TRBD1 covers 8 bases. The CDR3 DNA follows: TGTGCCAGTAGTTCAGGGGGCGTATATGGCTACACCTTC. Protein: CASSSGGVYGYTF.